This T cell receptor (beta chain) was sequenced during a study of identical twins. Via MiXCR, TCRdb re-called the 5' RACE reads, giving one row per CDR3 protein. The table shows about 570,000 distinct CDR3 sequences, with more than 9% occurring only once. Study-level findings and limits: Researchers caution that invariant MAIT and iNKT cells could partly confound zero-insertion analyses. In cord blood, abundant beta clonotypes had fewer insertions; memory showed no trend.

The ends were cut back, 5 bases at V and 6 bases at J, with 18 bases in the middle. CDR1 is SGHVS and CDR2 is FQNEAQ in the germline V gene. The CDR3 loop spans 15 amino acids. In its sample, this clonotype was seen many times. Its antigen is as yet unknown. The same sample was also used in a study of yellow fever vaccine responses in identical twins.

The sequence was obtained from a woman between 18 and 29 years old in good health. The rearrangement joins TRBV7-8 to TRBJ2-3; D possibly corresponds to TRBD2 (6 bases). The sequenced sample consisted of PBMCs. CDR3 DNA sequence: TGTGCCAGCAGCGGTCGGACTACTCTGGTGGATACGCAGTATTTT. It is translated as CASSGRTTLVDTQYF.